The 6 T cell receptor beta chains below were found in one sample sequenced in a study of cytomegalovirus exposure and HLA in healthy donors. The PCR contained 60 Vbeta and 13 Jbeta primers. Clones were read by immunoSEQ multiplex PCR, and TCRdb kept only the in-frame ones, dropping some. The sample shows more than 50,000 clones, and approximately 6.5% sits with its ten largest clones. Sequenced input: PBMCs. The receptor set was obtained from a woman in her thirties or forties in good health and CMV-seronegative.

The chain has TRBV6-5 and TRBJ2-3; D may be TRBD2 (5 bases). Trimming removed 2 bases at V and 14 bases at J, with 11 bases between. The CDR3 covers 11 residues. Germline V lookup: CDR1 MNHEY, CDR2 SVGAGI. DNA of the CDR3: TGTGCCAGCAGTTACGTCGGGAAAGGGTATTTT. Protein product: CASSYVGKGYF.

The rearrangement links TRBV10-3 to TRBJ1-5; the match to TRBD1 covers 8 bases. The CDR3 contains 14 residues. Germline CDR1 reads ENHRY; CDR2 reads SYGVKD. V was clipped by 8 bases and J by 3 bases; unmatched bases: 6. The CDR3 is CAIGTGATNQPQHF. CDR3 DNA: TGTGCCATCGGGACAGGTGCGACCAATCAGCCCCAGCATTTT.

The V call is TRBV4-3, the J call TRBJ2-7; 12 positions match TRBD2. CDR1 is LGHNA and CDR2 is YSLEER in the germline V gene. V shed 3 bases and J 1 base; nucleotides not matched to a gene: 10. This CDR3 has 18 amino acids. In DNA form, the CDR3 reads TGCGCCAGCAGCCAGAAGCTAGCGGGAGGGCGCCAATCCTACGAGCAGTACTTC. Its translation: CASSQKLAGGRQSYEQYF.

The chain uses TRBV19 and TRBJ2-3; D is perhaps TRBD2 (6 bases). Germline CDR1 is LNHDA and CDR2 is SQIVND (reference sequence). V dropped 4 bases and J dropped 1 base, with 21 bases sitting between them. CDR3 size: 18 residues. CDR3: CASSNRGPPSVGTDTQYF. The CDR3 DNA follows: TGTGCCAGTAGTAATAGAGGGCCCCCTAGCGTGGGCACAGATACGCAGTATTTT. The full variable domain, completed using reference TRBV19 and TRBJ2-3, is DGGITQSPKYLFRKEGQNVTLSCEQNLNHDAMYWYRQDPGQGLRLIYYSQIVNDFQKGDIAEGYSVSREKKESFPLTVTSAQKNPTAFYLCASSNRGPPSVGTDTQYFGPGTRLTVL.

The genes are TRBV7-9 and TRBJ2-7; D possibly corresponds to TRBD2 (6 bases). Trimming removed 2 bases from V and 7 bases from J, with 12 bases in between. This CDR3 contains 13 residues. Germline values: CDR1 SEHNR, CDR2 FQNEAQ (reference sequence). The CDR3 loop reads CASSLSEGREQYF. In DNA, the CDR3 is TGTGCCAGCAGCTTATCGGAGGGGCGTGAGCAGTACTTC.

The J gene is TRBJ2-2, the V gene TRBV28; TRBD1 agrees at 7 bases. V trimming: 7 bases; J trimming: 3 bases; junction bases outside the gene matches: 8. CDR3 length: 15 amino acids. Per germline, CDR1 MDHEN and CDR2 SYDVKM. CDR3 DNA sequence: TGTGCCAGCATGAGGGGGCGATCGGACACCGGGGAGCTGTTTTTT. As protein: CASMRGRSDTGELFF.